Listed below are T cell receptor beta chains from one sample, sequenced in a study of CD8+CD57+ T cells in acquired aplastic anemia. TCRdb processed the reads anew with MiXCR; each CDR3 protein has one entry. The table has 100,000 to 150,000 distinct CDR3 sequences, more than 40% seen once. Input material: sorted CD4+, CD8+, or CD8+CD57+ T cells (not recorded which) from PBMCs. The source of these receptors is a human donor in good health, serving as a control. The CDR3 runs from the conserved cysteine through the conserved F or W. Fields, in order: clone size, D gene, V gene, J gene, CDR3 protein, CDR3 DNA. D genes are given only for firm matches. The size of a clone is reported for some rows only, either as once, few or many, or as a class for expanded clones.

clone size: .; D gene: TRBD2; V gene: TRBV19; J gene: TRBJ2-1; CDR3 protein: CASEIGGMGNEQFF; CDR3 DNA: TGTGCCAGTGAAATCGGGGGGATGGGGAATGAGCAGTTCTTC
clone size: many; D gene: .; V gene: TRBV12-5; J gene: TRBJ2-3; CDR3 protein: CASGLSRLGDTQYF; CDR3 DNA: TGTGCTAGTGGTTTGTCCCGACTAGGGGATACGCAGTATTTT
clone size: .; D gene: .; V gene: TRBV2; J gene: TRBJ2-3; CDR3 protein: CATSSRDFTDTQYF; CDR3 DNA: TGTGCCACCAGTAGCAGGGACTTCACAGATACGCAGTATTTT
clone size: .; D gene: .; V gene: TRBV29-1; J gene: TRBJ1-1; CDR3 protein: CSVDVYRANTEAFF; CDR3 DNA: TGCAGCGTTGATGTCTACAGGGCAAACACTGAAGCTTTCTTT
clone size: .; D gene: .; V gene: TRBV7-9; J gene: TRBJ1-1; CDR3 protein: CASERLMNTEAFF; CDR3 DNA: TGTGCCAGCGAAAGACTGATGAACACTGAAGCTTTCTTC
clone size: once; D gene: .; V gene: TRBV18; J gene: TRBJ2-3; CDR3 protein: CASSPLGSGSTDTQYF; CDR3 DNA: TGTGCCAGCTCACCTTTAGGTAGCGGAAGCACAGATACGCAGTATTTT
clone size: .; D gene: .; V gene: TRBV7-2; J gene: TRBJ2-5; CDR3 protein: CASSYSGTQETQYF; CDR3 DNA: TGTGCCAGCAGCTATTCCGGGACCCAAGAGACCCAGTACTTC
clone size: many; D gene: .; V gene: TRBV12-3/TRBV12-4; J gene: TRBJ2-2; CDR3 protein: CASSLLLGAGTANTGELFF; CDR3 DNA: TGTGCCAGCAGTTTATTACTAGGGGCCGGGACCGCGAACACCGGGGAGCTGTTTTTT
clone size: many; D gene: .; V gene: TRBV7-3; J gene: TRBJ2-6; CDR3 protein: CASGPPGANVLTF; CDR3 DNA: TGTGCCAGCGGACCACCTGGGGCCAACGTCCTGACTTTC
clone size: .; D gene: .; V gene: TRBV29-1; J gene: TRBJ2-7; CDR3 protein: CSVEDDFSYEQYF; CDR3 DNA: TGCAGCGTTGAAGATGACTTCTCCTACGAGCAGTACTTC
clone size: many; D gene: .; V gene: TRBV7-8; J gene: TRBJ2-5; CDR3 protein: CASSSGLRTAQYF; CDR3 DNA: TGTGCCAGCAGCTCAGGGTTGCGGACGGCCCAGTACTTC
clone size: many; D gene: TRBD2; V gene: TRBV18; J gene: TRBJ2-7; CDR3 protein: CASSPGHGGGEQYF; CDR3 DNA: TGTGCCAGCTCACCAGGCCATGGGGGGGGCGAGCAGTACTTC
clone size: .; D gene: TRBD2; V gene: TRBV15; J gene: TRBJ2-3; CDR3 protein: CATQRGGTDTQYF; CDR3 DNA: TGTGCCACCCAGCGGGGGGGCACAGATACGCAGTATTTT
clone size: .; D gene: TRBD1; V gene: TRBV5-1; J gene: TRBJ1-2; CDR3 protein: CASSLGQGAYGYTF; CDR3 DNA: TGCGCCAGCAGCTTGGGACAGGGAGCCTATGGCTACACCTTC
clone size: many; D gene: .; V gene: TRBV10-3; J gene: TRBJ2-1; CDR3 protein: CAISEELGIGEQFF; CDR3 DNA: TGTGCCATCAGTGAGGAACTAGGAATAGGGGAGCAGTTCTTC
clone size: medium-sized; D gene: .; V gene: TRBV15; J gene: TRBJ2-3; CDR3 protein: CATSSGATSTDTQYF; CDR3 DNA: TGTGCCACCAGCAGCGGGGCGACGAGCACAGATACGCAGTATTTT
clone size: .; D gene: TRBD1; V gene: TRBV11-2; J gene: TRBJ1-5; CDR3 protein: CASSLVRRDGTARNQPQHF; CDR3 DNA: TGTGCCAGCAGCTTAGTGAGAAGAGATGGGACAGCCCGCAATCAGCCCCAGCATTTT
clone size: many; D gene: .; V gene: TRBV18; J gene: TRBJ2-7; CDR3 protein: CASSPGTSSYEQYF; CDR3 DNA: TGTGCCAGCTCACCCGGGACCAGCTCCTACGAGCAGTACTTC
clone size: .; D gene: .; V gene: TRBV15; J gene: TRBJ1-2; CDR3 protein: CATSRTAGVDYGYTF; CDR3 DNA: TGTGCCACCAGCAGAACGGCGGGGGTGGACTATGGCTACACCTTC
clone size: few; D gene: .; V gene: TRBV15; J gene: TRBJ1-5; CDR3 protein: CATSRDRGSNQPQHF; CDR3 DNA: TGTGCCACCAGCAGAGATAGGGGTAGCAATCAGCCCCAGCATTTT